This entry lists 20 T cell receptor beta chains sequenced from one sample in a study of blood T cell repertoires in COVID-19. Libraries were prepared by immunoSEQ multiplex PCR; TCRdb keeps only in-frame clonotypes and omits some of them. The table includes under 300,000 clones, just over 85% detected once. Sample: peripheral blood. These receptors were obtained from a woman aged 30 to 39 with active or convalescent COVID-19.

Points on this clone: This specimen includes other DNA sequences encoding the same CDR3. This chain links TRBV5-1 with TRBJ1-2; tentatively, D is TRBD1 (5 bases). The germline V and J ends were trimmed by 2 bases and 2 bases, with 7 bases remaining between them. The CDR3 is 13 residues long. The V gene's germline CDR1 is SGHRS and CDR2 YFSETQ. Here the CDR3 DNA reads TGCGCCAGCAGCTTAGGGGCCAACTATGGCTACACCTTC. Residues: CASSLGANYGYTF. The variable domain in full, with the rest retrieved from reference TRBV5-1 and TRBJ1-2, is KAGVTQTPRYLIKTRGQQVTLSCSPISGHRSVSWYQQTPGQGLQFLFEYFSETQRNKGNFPGRFSGRQFSNSRSEMNVSTLELGDSALYLCASSLGANYGYTFGSGTRLTVV.

The V and J genes are TRBV7-2 and TRBJ2-2; a possible D gene is TRBD2 (5 bases). The germline gives CDR1 SGHTA, CDR2 FQGNSA. Trimming left V 0 bases short and J 4 bases short, with 6 bases between. This CDR3 has 14 amino acids. The DNA of the CDR3 is TGTGCCAGCAGCTTAGCAAGCGGCACCGGGGAGCTGTTTTTT. Translation: CASSLASGTGELFF.

This rearrangement joins TRBV4-1 to TRBJ1-1; no reliable D call. Germline lookup yields CDR1 MGHRA and CDR2 YSYEKL. The CDR3 runs 13 residues. V lost 1 base and J 1 base, leaving 4 bases between the germline ends. The CDR3 sequence: CASSQARNTEAFF. The CDR3 DNA follows: TGCGCCAGCAGCCAAGCCAGGAACACTGAAGCTTTCTTT.

This rearrangement joins TRBV11-2 to TRBJ1-4, with D perhaps TRBD1 (5 bases). CDR3 length: 16 amino acids. The germline V gene encodes CDR1 SGHAT and CDR2 FQNNGV. Trimming cost V 1 base and J 0 bases, with 9 bases left between them. For the CDR3, the DNA is TGTGCCAGCAGCTTAGGACAGCCAGCAACTAATGAAAAACTGTTTTTT. Its protein is CASSLGQPATNEKLFF.

The rearrangement joins TRBV4-3 to TRBJ1-5; 7 bases line up with TRBD1. CDR1 LGHNA and CDR2 YSLEER come from the germline V gene. The CDR3 is 20 residues long. Trimming at V came to 1 base and at J to 1 base, leaving 16 bases not matched to a gene. This chain's CDR3 is CASSQGAPGKEGASNQPQHF. The CDR3 nucleotides are TGCGCCAGCAGCCAAGGAGCTCCCGGGAAGGAGGGGGCAAGCAATCAGCCCCAGCATTTT.

The J gene is TRBJ2-7, the V gene TRBV29-1, with 8 bases matching TRBD2. The V segment lost 4 bases and the J segment 6 bases; nucleotides outside the gene matches: 5. The germline gives CDR1 SQVTM, CDR2 ANQGSEA. The CDR3 covers 12 residues. The CDR3 sequence: CSVVAGLGEQYF. In nucleotides, the CDR3 is TGCAGCGTTGTAGCGGGGTTGGGCGAGCAGTACTTC.

The rearrangement links TRBV11-2 to TRBJ1-4; possible D gene TRBD1, 5 bases. In germline, CDR1 is SGHAT, CDR2 FQNNGV. The V gene lost 4 bases and the J gene lost 8 bases, with 17 bases spanning the gap. This CDR3 is built from 15 residues. The CDR3 nucleotides are TGTGCCAGCAGCTGGCGGTCTGGTAGGGGCGAAAAACTGTTTTTT. Its protein is CASSWRSGRGEKLFF.

This chain links TRBV9 with TRBJ1-1, with 8 bases lining up with TRBD1. The CDR3 is 13 residues long. Unmatched junction bases numbered 7, after V lost 9 bases and J lost 3 bases. Germline CDR1 and CDR2: SGDLS and YYNGEE. The CDR3 loop reads CATGQGSDTEAFF. In DNA, the CDR3 is TGTGCCACCGGACAGGGCAGCGACACTGAAGCTTTCTTT.

The V call is TRBV7-9, the J call TRBJ1-6; no clear D. Trimming pared 6 bases from V and 0 bases from J, leaving 3 bases between. CDR1 is SEHNR and CDR2 is FQNEAQ in the germline V gene (reference sequence). The CDR3 is 13 residues long. CDR3 nucleotides: TGTGCCAGCAGGAGCTCCTATAATTCACCCCTCCACTTT. Encoded protein: CASRSSYNSPLHF.

The chain carries TRBV6-2 or TRBV6-3 and TRBJ2-3; 13 bases fit TRBD2. With V trimmed by 6 bases and J by 7 bases, 7 bases remained unmatched. Germline V gene lookup returns CDR1 MNHEY and CDR2 SVGEGT. This CDR3 is 15 amino acids long. CDR3 DNA sequence: TGTGCCAGCAGCGTCACTAGCGGGGGGGCAAATACGCAGTATTTT. Translating it yields CASSVTSGGANTQYF.

The chain couples TRBV11-3 to TRBJ2-7; 7 nucleotides line up with TRBD2. The CDR3 is 14 amino acids. CDR1 and CDR2 (germline): SGHNT, YENEEA. The ends lost 1 base at V and 0 bases at J; junction bases unmatched: 0. CDR3 protein: CASSLASGSYEQYF. The CDR3 DNA is TGTGCCAGCAGCTTAGCTAGCGGCTCCTACGAGCAGTACTTC.

V is TRBV4-3 and J is TRBJ2-1, with 8 bases matching TRBD1. The CDR3 contains 15 residues. Germline V CDR1 and CDR2: LGHNA, YSLEER. J lost 3 bases, V lost 0 bases, and 1 base had no gene match. CDR3 residues: CASSQDRGRYNEQFF. As DNA, the CDR3 is TGCGCCAGCAGCCAAGACAGGGGGCGCTACAATGAGCAGTTCTTC.

The chain combines TRBV9 with TRBJ2-2; D possibly corresponds to TRBD2 (5 bases). This CDR3 spans 12 amino acids. The germline V and J ends were trimmed by 7 bases and 8 bases, with 12 bases remaining between them. The germline V gene encodes CDR1 SGDLS and CDR2 YYNGEE. This CDR3 is CASELTGGELFF. The CDR3 bases are TGTGCCAGCGAACTGACGGGAGGGGAGCTGTTTTTT.

The chain combines TRBV27 with TRBJ1-6, with D unclear. The CDR3 is 16 residues long. Germline V gene lookup returns CDR1 MNHEY and CDR2 SMNVEV (reference sequence). Trimming took off 6 bases at V and 7 bases at J, with 19 bases between the two ends. CDR3 nucleotide sequence: TGTGCCAGCAGAAGTTTATATCTCGGGAGCAATTCACCCCTCCACTTT. This codes for CASRSLYLGSNSPLHF.

This chain joins TRBV30 and TRBJ2-1, with D possibly TRBD2 on 5 matching bases. Germline CDR1 reads GTSNPN; CDR2 reads SVGIG (reference sequence). CDR3 length equals 13 residues. The V gene lost 1 base and the J gene lost 7 bases, with 11 bases spanning the gap. In DNA, the CDR3 is TGTGCCTGGAGTGGCCGGGGTACGAATGAGCAGTTCTTC. This codes for CAWSGRGTNEQFF.

The chain joins TRBV9 to TRBJ2-1, with D possibly being TRBD1 (6 bases). The CDR3 totals 15 residues. Trimming pared 2 bases from V and 4 bases from J, leaving 13 bases between. Germline loops: CDR1 SGDLS, CDR2 YYNGEE. The CDR3 loop reads CASSVGGGTYNEQFF. The CDR3 bases are TGTGCCAGCAGCGTTGGGGGCGGTACTTACAATGAGCAGTTCTTC.

The chain employs TRBV7-3 and TRBJ1-6, with D possibly matching TRBD1 (6 bases). V was pared by 4 bases and J by 10 bases, with 17 bases between. Per the germline V gene, CDR1 is SGHTA and CDR2 is FQGTGA. This CDR3 has 15 residues. The CDR3 here is CASSSSGGGRSPLHF. The CDR3 region has the DNA TGTGCCAGCAGCTCTTCGGGCGGGGGCCGATCACCCCTCCACTTT.

The rearrangement uses TRBV30 and TRBJ2-5, with a tentative D call TRBD2 (5 bases). V was trimmed by 5 bases and J by 2 bases, leaving 18 bases between them. The V gene's germline CDR1 is GTSNPN and CDR2 SVGIG (reference sequence). The CDR3 loop spans 15 amino acids. DNA of the CDR3: TGTGCCTGGGATAAGGACGGAGGAGGTCAAGAGACCCAGTACTTC. Residues: CAWDKDGGGQETQYF.

This clone was found a few times. The rearrangement links TRBV18 to TRBJ1-3; possibly TRBD1 for D (5 bases). Germline CDR1 is KGHSH and CDR2 is LQKENI. Trimming took 3 bases from V and 1 from J, leaving 10 bases between them. This CDR3 has 15 residues. CDR3: CASSPKTASGNTIYF. The CDR3 nucleotides read TGTGCCAGCTCACCCAAGACAGCATCTGGAAACACCATATATTTT.

The chain recombines TRBV28 with TRBJ2-7, with 9 bases that match TRBD2. The germline V gene has CDR1 MDHEN and CDR2 SYDVKM. V gave up 9 bases and J gave up 0 bases; unmatched junction bases: 6. The CDR3 is 14 amino acids. In nucleotides, the CDR3 is TGTGCCAGTTGCGGGGGGGGCGCCTCCTACGAGCAGTACTTC. It encodes CASCGGGASYEQYF.